Below are 9 T cell receptor beta chains sequenced from a single sample in a study of patients and donors after allogeneic stem cell transplantation. TCRdb re-called the RT-PCR reads with MiXCR, one entry per CDR3 protein. Seen here are about a million distinct CDR3 sequences, roughly 18% observed once, and the top ten hold approximately 5.9%. The material sequenced was blood, either unsorted or a sorted T cell fraction (not recorded which). Receptor source: a human donor who was either an allogeneic HSCT recipient or a stem cell or donor lymphocyte infusion donor (not recorded which). It is not recorded whose cells these are; they may come from a transplant donor.

The chain links TRBV18 to TRBJ2-1; 10 positions agree with TRBD2. The CDR3 is made up of 15 amino acids. V trimming: 3 bases; J trimming: 5 bases; junction bases outside the gene matches: 4. Looked up from germline, CDR1 is KGHSH and CDR2 is LQKENI. CDR3 loop: CASSPKAGGHNEQFF. Written as DNA, the CDR3 is TGTGCCAGCTCACCTAAAGCGGGGGGGCACAATGAGCAGTTCTTC.

This clonotype came up a few times. The chain employs TRBV11-3 and TRBJ2-7, with 9 nucleotides matching TRBD1. The germline CDR1 and CDR2 sequences are SGHNT and YENEEA. CDR3 length: 12 residues. The V segment lost 9 bases and the J segment 2 bases; nucleotides outside the gene matches: 2. The CDR3 DNA reads TGTGCCAGTGGACAGGGGACCTACGAGCAGTACTTC. Translated, it gives CASGQGTYEQYF.

At least ten counts were recorded for this clonotype. V is TRBV5-1 and J is TRBJ2-1; 11 bases line up with TRBD2. Germline CDR1 is SGHRS and CDR2 is YFSETQ. The CDR3 consists of 15 residues. Trimming took 1 base from V and 4 from J; bases not matched to a gene: 1. CDR3 DNA sequence: TGCGCCAGCAGCTTGATAGCGGGAGGGTACAATGAGCAGTTCTTC. The encoded protein is CASSLIAGGYNEQFF.

This clonotype showed up just a few times. The chain combines TRBV6-1 with TRBJ1-2; no clear D. The CDR3 extends over 17 amino acids. The germline CDR1 and CDR2 sequences are MNHNS and SASEGT. V lost 5 bases, J lost 6 bases, and 25 bases lay in between. The CDR3 sequence is CASSLAVLETYRDGYTF. CDR3 bases: TGTGCCAGCAGTCTGGCGGTCTTGGAGACGTATAGAGATGGCTACACCTTC.

This clonotype showed up many times. The CDR3 region is CASSEGGRINEQFF. DNA for the CDR3: TGTGCCAGCAGCGAGGGGGGACGAATAAATGAGCAGTTCTTC. The chain uses TRBV9 and TRBJ2-1; possibly TRBD1 or TRBD2 for D (6 bases each). The V and J ends lost 3 bases and 7 bases respectively, with 14 bases between them. Germline assignment: CDR1 SGDLS and CDR2 YYNGEE. CDR3 length: 14 amino acids.

This chain links TRBV4-1 with TRBJ2-3; the match to TRBD2 covers 8 bases. Germline V gene data show CDR1 as MGHRA and CDR2 as YSYEKL. CDR3 length equals 16 residues. The V segment lost 6 bases and the J segment 2 bases; nucleotides outside the gene matches: 10. In DNA form, the CDR3 reads TGCGCCAGCAGTCCTATACTAGCGGACCCCACAGATACGCAGTATTTT. It encodes CASSPILADPTDTQYF.

This clonotype was observed once. This rearrangement joins TRBV7-2 to TRBJ2-5; unclear D gene. Trimming shortened V by 3 bases and J by 6 bases, and 8 bases separated the two germline ends. The V gene's germline CDR1 is SGHTA and CDR2 FQGNSA. This CDR3 has 12 amino acids. In DNA, the CDR3 is TGTGCCAGCAGCTTGAAGAGGCAGACCCAGTACTTC. It yields the protein CASSLKRQTQYF.

The V call is TRBV6-1, the J call TRBJ2-1, with 13 bases that match TRBD2. V lost 7 bases, J lost 0 bases, and 6 bases stayed unmatched. This CDR3 spans 17 amino acids. Germline-derived CDR1 and CDR2 are MNHNS and SASEGT. This CDR3 reads CASTGTSGKSSYNEQFF. The CDR3 region has the DNA TGTGCCAGCACCGGGACTAGCGGGAAGAGCTCCTACAATGAGCAGTTCTTC.

A few counts support this clonotype. The chain has TRBV12-3 or TRBV12-4 and TRBJ2-5; D is possibly TRBD1 (5 bases). The CDR3 is 14 amino acids. V lost 3 bases and J 5 bases, leaving 13 bases between the germline ends. CDR3 DNA: TGTGCCAGCAGTTTCCCAGGGAAATGGGAGACCCAGTACTTC. It is translated as CASSFPGKWETQYF.